This TCR beta chain was retrieved from a study of sequential checkpoint blockade in melanoma. The assay was immunoSEQ multiplex PCR, and TCRdb's table has in-frame clones only and misses some. The sample has 2,000 or so clones, around 21% seen once; the top ten hold around 9.5%. This CDR3 is built from 13 residues. Germline V gene data show CDR1 as SGHTA and CDR2 as FQGNSA. Trimming shortened V by 5 bases and J by 1 base, and 8 bases separated the two germline ends. Sample share makes this clone medium-sized. The treatment: randomized to nivolumab then ipilimumab (arm A) or the reverse (arm B). The receptor comes from a human donor with melanoma. The sequencing used tumor tissue (inferred from file names), collected from a patient given nivolumab and ipilimumab in sequence. This chain links TRBV7-2 with TRBJ1-1; the D gene is possibly TRBD1 (5 bases). The CDR3, as DNA: TGTGCCAGCAGCCCGGACACGAACACTGAAGCTTTCTTT. It translates to CASSPDTNTEAFF.